One and the same sample provided the 22 T cell receptor beta chains below, sequenced in a study of post-analysis software for immune sequencing data. Study outcomes and limitations: Four to six TRBV segments were significantly more frequent in patients than in controls. TRBV5-6, TRBV5-1 and TRBV20-1 were among these segments.

Unique-molecular-identifier-tagged TCR beta cDNA libraries were used. In TCRdb, the PCR reads were re-called with MiXCR into one record per CDR3 protein. This table holds a few hundred thousand distinct CDR3 sequences, roughly 38% found once. The antigens for these receptors are not known. The sequenced sample consisted of blood. The receptors shown here come from a girl under 18 with multiple sclerosis.

On this clonotype: An end of the junction does not agree with germline; a read error may underlie this. CDR3 region: CASSLADRQSTNTGELFF. Here the CDR3 DNA reads TGTGCCAGTAGCTTAGCGGATAGGCAGTCGACGAACACCGGGGAGCTGTTTTTT. The chain combines TRBV7-8 with TRBJ2-2; TRBD2 might be the D (6 bases). The CDR3 is 18 residues long. Germline V gives CDR1 SGHVS, CDR2 FQNEAQ.

This chain connects TRBV4-3 to TRBJ2-2; 8 nucleotides line up with TRBD1. This CDR3 has 20 amino acids. Germline loops: CDR1 LGHNA, CDR2 YSLEER. V trimming: 0 bases; J trimming: 5 bases; junction bases outside the gene matches: 17. The CDR3 is CASSQDRAGGPGGATGELFF. The CDR3 DNA is TGCGCCAGCAGCCAAGATCGGGCAGGGGGCCCAGGAGGGGCGACCGGGGAGCTGTTTTTT.

The table lists this clonotype with a few counts. The rearrangement uses TRBV12-3 or TRBV12-4 and TRBJ2-5, with D possibly TRBD2 on 5 matching bases. V was shortened by 0 bases and J by 3 bases, with 17 bases between the two germline ends. This CDR3 is 17 amino acids long. The CDR3 spells CASSLASVGESKETQYF. CDR3 bases: TGTGCCAGCAGTTTAGCCTCGGTCGGGGAGTCGAAAGAGACCCAGTACTTC.

In DNA, the CDR3 is TGTGCCAGCAGTGATAGGCTCGGCGGGAAAAACATTCAGTACTTC. Protein sequence: CASSDRLGGKNIQYF. The rearrangement uses TRBV25-1 and TRBJ2-4, with D possibly TRBD2 on 5 matching bases. Per germline, CDR1 MGHDK and CDR2 SYGVNS. The germline V and J ends were trimmed by 3 bases and 4 bases, with 13 bases remaining between them. This CDR3 is built from 15 residues.

The genes are TRBV20-1 and TRBJ1-2; 8 nucleotides match TRBD1. CDR1 and CDR2 (germline): DFQATT, SNEGSKA (reference sequence). The J segment lost 1 base and the V segment lost 5 bases, leaving 3 bases of the junction unmatched. The CDR3 contains 13 residues. The CDR3 loop reads CSAGRGHNYGYTF. As DNA, the CDR3 is TGCAGTGCTGGCAGGGGGCATAACTATGGCTACACCTTC.

This chain links TRBV6-5 with TRBJ2-7, with D tentatively TRBD1 or TRBD2 (5 bases each). V gave up 2 bases and J gave up 5 bases, with 13 bases separating them. The CDR3 loop spans 14 amino acids. The germline gives CDR1 MNHEY, CDR2 SVGAGI. The CDR3 bases are TGTGCCAGCAGTTACGGGGGACGGTCCCACGAGCAGTACTTC. It codes for CASSYGGRSHEQYF.

This sequence joins TRBV6-5 and TRBJ2-5; 8 nucleotides line up with TRBD2. The J call may be mistaken, given a closer DNA end match to TRBJ2-7. Germline V gene data show CDR1 as MNHEY and CDR2 as SVGAGI. The CDR3 contains 15 residues. DNA of the CDR3: TGTGCCAGCAGTTACCCGGGGGGGGAGGGCTACGAGCAGTACTTC. It yields the protein CASSYPGGEGYEQYF.

This clonotype has at least ten counts. The chain is built from TRBV10-3 and TRBJ2-1, with 11 bases fitting TRBD2. With V trimmed by 7 bases and J by 8 bases, 10 bases remained unmatched. CDR1 is ENHRY, CDR2 SYGVKD, per germline. The CDR3 consists of 15 residues. The CDR3 reads CAIKTTSGIVDEQFF. In nucleotides, the CDR3 is TGTGCCATCAAGACGACTAGCGGGATTGTGGATGAGCAGTTCTTC.

V is TRBV7-2 and J is TRBJ2-1; D unresolved. The ends were cut back, 2 bases at V and 3 bases at J, with 5 bases in the middle. The CDR3 contains 13 residues. CDR1 is SGHTA, CDR2 FQGNSA, per germline. CDR3 sequence: CASSLNNYNEQFF. Written as DNA, the CDR3 is TGTGCCAGCAGCTTAAACAACTACAATGAGCAGTTCTTC.

This clonotype has a single count. The chain is built from TRBV7-8 and TRBJ1-5, with 8 nucleotides matching TRBD1. Germline CDR1 is SGHVS and CDR2 is FQNEAQ. The ends lost 1 base at V and 7 bases at J; junction bases unmatched: 9. The CDR3 totals 16 residues. The CDR3 region has the DNA TGTGCCAGCAGCTTAGGTAGGGGACAGGCTCGCCAGCCCCAGCATTTT. This encodes CASSLGRGQARQPQHF.

The count of this clonotype is one. V is TRBV20-1 and J is TRBJ1-1, with D maybe TRBD1 (6 bases). Germline-derived CDR1 and CDR2 are DFQATT and SNEGSKA (reference sequence). V lost 1 base and J 3 bases, leaving 15 bases between the germline ends. The CDR3 is made up of 15 amino acids. CDR3 sequence: CSARGDLQGYTEAFF. The CDR3 coding sequence is TGCAGTGCTAGAGGGGACCTACAGGGTTACACTGAAGCTTTCTTT.

This clonotype was seen only once. The chain carries TRBV2 and TRBJ2-5; 7 positions match TRBD2. With V trimmed by 6 bases and J by 3 bases, 1 base remained unmatched. The CDR3 consists of 12 residues. Germline CDR1 is SNHLY and CDR2 is FYNNEI. CDR3 DNA: TGTGCCAGCAGCGGGACTAAAGAGACCCAGTACTTC. Translation gives CASSGTKETQYF.

J is TRBJ1-1 and V is TRBV4-3; TRBD1 is a possible D gene (6 bases). This CDR3 is built from 15 residues. Between the trimmed V and J ends, which lost 1 base and 5 bases, there was a span of 14 bases. Germline V gene sequence: CDR1 LGHNA, CDR2 YSLEER. CDR3 bases: TGCGCCAGCAGCCAAGGGAGGGGGGCGAATACTGAAGCTTTCTTT. Translation: CASSQGRGANTEAFF.

The chain's CDR3 is CASSPRSGGAYEQYF. The CDR3 nucleotides read TGTGCCAGCAGCCCGCGATCAGGGGGCGCCTACGAGCAGTACTTC. The chain couples TRBV7-6 to TRBJ2-7, with 8 bases that match TRBD1. The germline V gene has CDR1 SGHVS and CDR2 FNYEAQ. With V trimmed by 5 bases and J by 2 bases, 8 bases remained unmatched. The CDR3 has 15 residues. Full variable domain (outside the CDR3, taken from reference TRBV7-6 and TRBJ2-7): GAGVSQSPRYKVTKRGQDVALRCDPISGHVSLYWYRQALGQGPEFLTYFNYEAQQDKSGLPNDRFSAERPEGSISTLTIQRTEQRDSAMYRCASSPRSGGAYEQYFGPGTRLTVT.

As concerns this clonotype: At one end, the junction sequence differs from germline, possibly due to a read error. The CDR3 spells CSVGGRDSSYEQYF. The DNA for the CDR3 is TGCAGCGTTGGGGGCCGGGACAGTTCCTATGAGCAGTACTTC. This chain uses TRBV29-1 with TRBJ2-7, with 7 nucleotides matching TRBD1. In germline, CDR1 is SQVTM, CDR2 ANQGSEA. There are 14 residues in the CDR3.

The chain combines TRBV11-3 with TRBJ2-1; unclear D gene. The V gene's germline CDR1 is SGHNT and CDR2 YENEEA. Trimming cost V 0 bases and J 2 bases, with 8 bases left between them. This CDR3 has 15 residues. The CDR3 sequence: CASSLDSQTYNEQFF. The CDR3 bases are TGTGCCAGCAGCTTAGACAGCCAAACCTACAATGAGCAGTTCTTC.

V is TRBV4-2 and J is TRBJ2-1, with 11 bases matching TRBD2. Germline CDR1 and CDR2: LGHNA and YNFKEQ. The CDR3 extends over 15 amino acids. Unmatched junction bases numbered 5, after V lost 1 base and J lost 9 bases. CDR3 coding DNA: TGTGCCAGCAGCCAAGGACTAGCGGGGATTGGTGAGCAGTTCTTC. Residues: CASSQGLAGIGEQFF.

This clonotype came up a few times. V is TRBV14 and J is TRBJ2-7; 7 bases are shared with TRBD2. The germline CDR1 and CDR2 sequences are SGHDN and FVKESK. V was pared by 4 bases and J by 0 bases, with 9 bases of the junction left unmatched. CDR3 length: 16 residues. The CDR3 spells CASSPAAGRDSYEQYF. CDR3 DNA sequence: TGTGCCAGCAGCCCTGCGGCAGGGAGGGACTCCTACGAGCAGTACTTC.

The chain carries TRBV5-1 and TRBJ2-7; 10 bases map to TRBD1. The CDR3 has 16 amino acids. The V gene's germline CDR1 is SGHRS and CDR2 YFSETQ. The trim removed 4 bases at V and 0 bases at J, leaving 7 bases unmatched. The CDR3 loop reads CASSTQTGGASYEQYF. CDR3 DNA: TGCGCCAGCAGCACTCAGACAGGGGGCGCCTCCTACGAGCAGTACTTC.

The gene calls are TRBV12-3 or TRBV12-4 and TRBJ1-4; D is ambiguous. Trimming took 5 bases from V and 3 from J, leaving 13 bases between them. The CDR3 contains 15 residues. The DNA for the CDR3 is TGTGCCAGCAGTCAGCAGGCGACCTCTAATGAAAAACTGTTTTTT. Protein: CASSQQATSNEKLFF.

This sequence joins TRBV19 and TRBJ1-6, with D possibly matching TRBD1 (5 bases). Trimming took 5 bases from V and 0 from J, leaving 11 bases between them. The CDR3 extends over 16 amino acids. CDR1 and CDR2 (germline): LNHDA, SQIVND (reference sequence). The CDR3 bases are TGTGCCAGTAGTCGGGACTGGAGCTCCTATAATTCACCCCTCCACTTT. This codes for CASSRDWSSYNSPLHF.

J is TRBJ2-4 and V is TRBV6-2 or TRBV6-3; D ambiguous. TRBJ2-7 matches the DNA end more closely, so the J call is doubtful. The CDR3 covers 14 residues. From germline, CDR1 is MNHEY and CDR2 SVGEGT. The CDR3 DNA reads as TGTGCCAGCAGGCTAGATAGACAACACTACGAGCAGTACTTC. This translates into CASRLDRQHYEQYF.